One TCR beta chain is described in this entry. The antigen is undetermined. This sample stems from a study of shared clonotypes between healthy human individuals. The CDR3 extends over 15 amino acids. Germline trimming cut 4 bases from V and 3 bases from J; bases unmatched to any gene: 6. Germline values: CDR1 MNHEY, CDR2 SVGAGI. Here immunoSEQ multiplex PCR was the method, and the copy in TCRdb shows in-frame clones only, minus some. The table includes about 2.4 million clones, roughly nine tenths detected once. Broader study findings: Of the naive CD4 clonotypes, roughly 5% were shared across several donors. Generally, estimated richness proved larger in naive subsets than it did in memory subsets. Clonotype sharing among the donors was expected to vary with sequencing depth. Depth was large, yet rarefaction showed that sorted-subset sequencing was incomplete.

The TCR comes from a man aged 18 to 30 in good health. The rearrangement links TRBV6-5 to TRBJ1-3, with 7 bases aligning to TRBD1. What was sequenced was naive CD4+ T cells sorted from blood. Documented subset: CD45RA+ positively selected. CDR3 residues: CASSSGQRDGNTIYF. The DNA of the CDR3 is TGTGCCAGCAGTTCGGGACAGAGAGATGGAAACACCATATATTTT.